The sequence of this T cell receptor (beta chain) was determined in a study of blood T cell repertoires in COVID-19. Study information: Samples taken during acute and convalescent COVID-19 were collected in the United States, Italy and Spain. Sample material is recorded as cDNA or gDNA derived from T cells, B-cell-depleted T cells, or PBMCs.

In the original processing: Estimated nucleated cell counts came from reference gene primer amplification. Clones were read by immunoSEQ multiplex PCR, and TCRdb kept only the in-frame ones, dropping some. From that table come the V and J calls and clone size; the DNA was used to work out D and trimming. The table includes approximately 250,000 clones, about 90% detected once. The germline V and J ends were trimmed by 4 bases and 0 bases, with 13 bases remaining between them. Germline V gene data show CDR1 as SGHRS and CDR2 as YFSETQ. The CDR3 is made up of 15 amino acids. During active infection, Seattle patients enrolled and were then monitored through disease.

Sequenced sample: peripheral blood. This TCR was recovered from a woman aged 65 to 85 with COVID-19, enrolled during active disease. J is TRBJ1-2 and V is TRBV5-1, with D perhaps TRBD1 (5 bases). The CDR3 sequence is CASSPQTATNYGYTF. CDR3 DNA sequence: TGCGCCAGCAGCCCCCAGACAGCCACTAACTATGGCTACACCTTC.